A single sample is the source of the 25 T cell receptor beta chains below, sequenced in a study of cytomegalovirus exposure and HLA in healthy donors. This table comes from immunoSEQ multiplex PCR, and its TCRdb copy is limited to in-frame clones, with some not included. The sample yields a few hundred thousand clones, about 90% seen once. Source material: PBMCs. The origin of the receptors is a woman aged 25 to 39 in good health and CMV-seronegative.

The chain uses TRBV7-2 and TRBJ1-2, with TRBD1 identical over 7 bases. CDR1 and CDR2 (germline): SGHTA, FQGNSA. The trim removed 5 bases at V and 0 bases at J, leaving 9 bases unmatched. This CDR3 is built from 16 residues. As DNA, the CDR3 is TGTGCCAGCAGCCCCATACCGGGACAGACTAACTATGGCTACACCTTC. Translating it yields CASSPIPGQTNYGYTF.

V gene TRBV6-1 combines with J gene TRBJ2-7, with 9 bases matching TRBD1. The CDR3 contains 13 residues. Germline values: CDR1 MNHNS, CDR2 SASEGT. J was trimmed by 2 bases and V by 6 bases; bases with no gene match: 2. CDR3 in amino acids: CASRGQGTYEQYF. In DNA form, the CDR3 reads TGTGCCAGCAGAGGACAGGGGACCTACGAGCAGTACTTC.

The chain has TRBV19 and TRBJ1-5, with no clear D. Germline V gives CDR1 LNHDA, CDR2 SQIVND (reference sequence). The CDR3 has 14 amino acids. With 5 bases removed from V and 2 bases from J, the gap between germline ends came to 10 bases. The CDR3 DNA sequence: TGTGCCAGTAGTGCGTGGAATGGCAATCAGCCCCAGCATTTT. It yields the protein CASSAWNGNQPQHF.

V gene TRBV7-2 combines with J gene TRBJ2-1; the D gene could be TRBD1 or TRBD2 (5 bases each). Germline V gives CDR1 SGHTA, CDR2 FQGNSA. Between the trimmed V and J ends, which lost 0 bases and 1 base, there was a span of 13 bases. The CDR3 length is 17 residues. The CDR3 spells CASSLAGRGLSYNEQFF. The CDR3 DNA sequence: TGTGCCAGCAGCTTAGCGGGACGCGGGCTTTCCTACAATGAGCAGTTCTTC.

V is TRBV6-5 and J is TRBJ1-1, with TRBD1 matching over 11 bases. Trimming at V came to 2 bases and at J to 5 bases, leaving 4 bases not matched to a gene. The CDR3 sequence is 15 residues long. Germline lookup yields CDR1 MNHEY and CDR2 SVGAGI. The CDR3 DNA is TGTGCCAGCAGTTACGGACAGGGGGCCGGTACTGAAGCTTTCTTT. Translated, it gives CASSYGQGAGTEAFF.

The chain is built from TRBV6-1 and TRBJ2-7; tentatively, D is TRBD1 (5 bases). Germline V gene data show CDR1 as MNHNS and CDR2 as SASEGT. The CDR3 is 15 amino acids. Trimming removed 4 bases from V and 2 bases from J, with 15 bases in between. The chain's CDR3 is CASSVPGQTTYEQYF. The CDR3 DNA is TGTGCCAGCAGTGTTCCAGGACAAACCACCTACGAGCAGTACTTC.

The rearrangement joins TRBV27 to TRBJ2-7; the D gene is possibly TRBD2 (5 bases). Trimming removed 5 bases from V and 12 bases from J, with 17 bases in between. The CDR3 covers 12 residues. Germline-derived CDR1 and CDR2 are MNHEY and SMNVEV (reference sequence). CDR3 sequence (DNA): TGTGCCAGCAGTGAGAGTACCGGGAAGCGGTACTTC. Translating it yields CASSESTGKRYF.

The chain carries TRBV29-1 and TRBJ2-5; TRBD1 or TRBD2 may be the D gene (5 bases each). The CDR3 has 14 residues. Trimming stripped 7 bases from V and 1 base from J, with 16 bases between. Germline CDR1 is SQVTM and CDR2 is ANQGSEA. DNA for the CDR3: TGCAGCGGTACCCCCGGGGCGGCCCAAGAGACCCAGTACTTC. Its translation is CSGTPGAAQETQYF.

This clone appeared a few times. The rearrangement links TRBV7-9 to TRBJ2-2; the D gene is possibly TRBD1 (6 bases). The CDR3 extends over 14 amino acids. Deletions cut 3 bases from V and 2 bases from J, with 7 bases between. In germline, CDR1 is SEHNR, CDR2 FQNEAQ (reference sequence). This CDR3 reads CASSLGHNTGELFF. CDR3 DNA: TGTGCCAGCAGCTTGGGACACAACACCGGGGAGCTGTTTTTT.

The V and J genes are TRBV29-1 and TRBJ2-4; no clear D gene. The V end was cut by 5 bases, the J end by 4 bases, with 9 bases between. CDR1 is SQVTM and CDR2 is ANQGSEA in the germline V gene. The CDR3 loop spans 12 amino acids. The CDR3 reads CSVPIGKNIQYF. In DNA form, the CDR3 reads TGCAGCGTTCCCATAGGAAAAAACATTCAGTACTTC.

CDR3 sequence reads: CASSLLAGGPNTGELFF. DNA of the CDR3: TGTGCCAGCAGCTTGCTAGCGGGAGGGCCGAACACCGGGGAGCTGTTTTTT. This chain joins TRBV5-6 and TRBJ2-2; 12 bases match TRBD2. Germline lookup yields CDR1 SGHDT and CDR2 YYEEEE. With 1 base clipped from V and 0 bases from J, the junction kept 1 base outside the gene matches. The CDR3 length is 17 residues.

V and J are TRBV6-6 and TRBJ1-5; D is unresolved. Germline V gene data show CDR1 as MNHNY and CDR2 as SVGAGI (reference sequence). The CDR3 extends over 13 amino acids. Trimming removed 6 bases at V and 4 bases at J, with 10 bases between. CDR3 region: CASRSGRNQPQHF. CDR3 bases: TGTGCCAGCAGAAGTGGACGAAATCAGCCCCAGCATTTT.

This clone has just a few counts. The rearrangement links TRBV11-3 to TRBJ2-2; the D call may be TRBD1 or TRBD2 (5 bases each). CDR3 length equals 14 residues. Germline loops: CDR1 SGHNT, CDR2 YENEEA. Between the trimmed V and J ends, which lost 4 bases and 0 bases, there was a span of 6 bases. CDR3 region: CASSSGPNTGELFF. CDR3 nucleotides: TGTGCCAGCAGCTCGGGACCGAACACCGGGGAGCTGTTTTTT.

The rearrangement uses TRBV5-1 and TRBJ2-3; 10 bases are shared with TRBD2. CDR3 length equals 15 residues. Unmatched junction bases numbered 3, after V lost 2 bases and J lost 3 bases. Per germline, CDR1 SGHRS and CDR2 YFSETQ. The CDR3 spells CASSLDSGRTDTQYF. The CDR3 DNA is TGCGCCAGCAGCTTAGATAGCGGGAGGACAGATACGCAGTATTTT.

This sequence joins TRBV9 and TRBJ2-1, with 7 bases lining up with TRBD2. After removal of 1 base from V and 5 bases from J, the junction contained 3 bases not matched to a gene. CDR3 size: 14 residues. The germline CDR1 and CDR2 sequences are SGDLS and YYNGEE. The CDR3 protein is CASSVLAENNEQFF. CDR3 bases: TGTGCCAGCAGCGTACTAGCGGAGAACAATGAGCAGTTCTTC. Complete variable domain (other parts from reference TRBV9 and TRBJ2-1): DSGVTQTPKHLITATGQRVTLRCSPRSGDLSVYWYQQSLDQGLQFLIQYYNGEERAKGNILERFSAQQFPDLHSELNLSSLELGDSALYFCASSVLAENNEQFFGPGTRLTVL.

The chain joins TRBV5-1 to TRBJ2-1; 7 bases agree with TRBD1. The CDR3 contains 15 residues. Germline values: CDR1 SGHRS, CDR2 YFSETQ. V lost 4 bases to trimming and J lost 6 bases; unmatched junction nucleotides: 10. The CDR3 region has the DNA TGCGCCAGCAGCATAACAGGGGAAATCGGCAATGAGCAGTTCTTC. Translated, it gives CASSITGEIGNEQFF.

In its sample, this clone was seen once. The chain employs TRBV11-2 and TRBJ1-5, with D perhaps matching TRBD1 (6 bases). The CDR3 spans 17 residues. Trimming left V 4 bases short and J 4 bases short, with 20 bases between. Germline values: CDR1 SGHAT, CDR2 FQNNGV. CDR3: CASSSYGGRVSNQPQHF. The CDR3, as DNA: TGTGCCAGCAGCTCCTACGGGGGCAGGGTAAGTAATCAGCCCCAGCATTTT.

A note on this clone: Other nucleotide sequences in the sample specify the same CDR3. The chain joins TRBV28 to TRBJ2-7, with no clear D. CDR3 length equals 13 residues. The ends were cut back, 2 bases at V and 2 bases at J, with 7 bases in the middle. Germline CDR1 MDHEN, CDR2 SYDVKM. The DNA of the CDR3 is TGTGCCAGCAGTTTAAGTGGTCCCTACGAGCAGTACTTC. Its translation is CASSLSGPYEQYF. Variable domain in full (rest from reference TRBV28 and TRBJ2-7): DVKVTQSSRYLVKRTGEKVFLECVQDMDHENMFWYRQDPGLGLRLIYFSYDVKMKEKGDIPEGYSVSREKKERFSLILESASTNQTSMYLCASSLSGPYEQYFGPGTRLTVT.

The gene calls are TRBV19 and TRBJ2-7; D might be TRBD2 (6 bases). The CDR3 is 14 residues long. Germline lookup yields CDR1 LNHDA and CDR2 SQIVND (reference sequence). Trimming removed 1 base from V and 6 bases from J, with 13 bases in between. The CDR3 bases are TGTGCCAGTAGTATAGCGGGAGCTTGGCGCGAGCAGTACTTC. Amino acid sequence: CASSIAGAWREQYF.

CDR3 amino acids: CASSTGLFSYEQYF. As DNA, the CDR3 is TGTGCCAGCAGCACGGGACTCTTCTCCTACGAGCAGTACTTC. The V gene is TRBV5-6, the J gene TRBJ2-7, with D possibly matching TRBD2 (6 bases). CDR3 size: 14 residues. Germline CDR1 SGHDT, CDR2 YYEEEE. Trimming took off 4 bases at V and 0 bases at J, with 11 bases between the two ends. The entire variable domain, with the rest obtained from reference TRBV5-6 and TRBJ2-7, is as follows: DAGVTQSPTHLIKTRGQQVTLRCSPKSGHDTVSWYQQALGQGPQFIFQYYEEEERQRGNFPDRFSGHQFPNYSSELNVNALLLGDSALYLCASSTGLFSYEQYFGPGTRLTVT.

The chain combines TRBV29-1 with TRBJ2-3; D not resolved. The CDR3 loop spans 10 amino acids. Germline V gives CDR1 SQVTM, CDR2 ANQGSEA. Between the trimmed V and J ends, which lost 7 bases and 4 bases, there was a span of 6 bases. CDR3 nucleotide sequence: TGCAGCGCCGAGGCAGATACGCAGTATTTT. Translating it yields CSAEADTQYF.

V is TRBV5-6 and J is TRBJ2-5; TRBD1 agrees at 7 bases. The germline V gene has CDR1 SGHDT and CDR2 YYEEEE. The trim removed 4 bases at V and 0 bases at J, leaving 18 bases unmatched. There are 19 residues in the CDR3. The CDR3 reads CASSLYRGQVLPNQETQYF. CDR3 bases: TGTGCCAGCAGCCTCTACAGGGGTCAGGTCCTACCTAACCAAGAGACCCAGTACTTC.

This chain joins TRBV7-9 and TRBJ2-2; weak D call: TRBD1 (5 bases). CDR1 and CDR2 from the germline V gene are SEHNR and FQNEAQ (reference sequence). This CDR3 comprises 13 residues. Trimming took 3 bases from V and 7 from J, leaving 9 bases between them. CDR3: CASSFQGNGELFF. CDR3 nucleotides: TGTGCCAGCAGCTTCCAGGGAAACGGGGAGCTGTTTTTT.

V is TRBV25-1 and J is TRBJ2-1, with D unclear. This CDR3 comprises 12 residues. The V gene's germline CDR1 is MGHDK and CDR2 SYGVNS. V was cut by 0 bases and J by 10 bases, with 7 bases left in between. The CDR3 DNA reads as TGTGCCAGCAGTGAATATGGGCGGGAGCAGTTCTTC. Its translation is CASSEYGREQFF.

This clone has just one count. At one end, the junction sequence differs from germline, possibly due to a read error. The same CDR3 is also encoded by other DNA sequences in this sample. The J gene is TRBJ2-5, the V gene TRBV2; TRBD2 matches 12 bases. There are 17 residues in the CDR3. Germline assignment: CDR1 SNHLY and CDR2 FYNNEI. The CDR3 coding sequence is TGTGCCAGCACCCGAGAGTTACTAGCGGGAGGCCAAGAGACTCAGTACTTC. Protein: CASTRELLAGGQETQYF. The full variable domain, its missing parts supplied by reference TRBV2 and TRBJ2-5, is EPEVTQTPSHQVTQMGQEVILRCVPISNHLYFYWYRQILGQKVEFLVSFYNNEISEKSEIFDDQFSVERPDGSNFTLKIRSTKLEDSAMYFCASTRELLAGGQETQYFGPGTRLLVL.